This record concerns one T cell receptor beta chain sequence. This sample is part of a study of blood T cell repertoires in COVID-19. Study-wide context: Samples of COVID-19 (acute and convalescent) were obtained from the United States, Italy and Spain.

Per the original data handling: Amplification from reference gene primers served as the basis for estimated nucleated cell counts. Sequencing was performed with immunoSEQ multiplex PCR; in TCRdb, only in-frame clones are kept and a portion is missing. The V and J calls and clone size come from that table; D and trimming were worked out from the DNA. The table has more than 45,000 clones, approximately 89% seen once. The CDR3 has 14 residues. Germline V gene data show CDR1 as SGHAT and CDR2 as FQNNGV. V shed 0 bases and J shed 5 bases, with 10 bases lying between them. The sequence came from a man aged 60-69 years with active or convalescent COVID-19. The sequenced sample consisted of peripheral blood. This chain connects TRBV11-2 to TRBJ2-5; TRBD1 is a possible D gene (5 bases). The CDR3, as DNA: TGTGCCAGCAGCTTAGATCAGGGTAGGGAGACCCAGTACTTC. Amino acid sequence: CASSLDQGRETQYF.